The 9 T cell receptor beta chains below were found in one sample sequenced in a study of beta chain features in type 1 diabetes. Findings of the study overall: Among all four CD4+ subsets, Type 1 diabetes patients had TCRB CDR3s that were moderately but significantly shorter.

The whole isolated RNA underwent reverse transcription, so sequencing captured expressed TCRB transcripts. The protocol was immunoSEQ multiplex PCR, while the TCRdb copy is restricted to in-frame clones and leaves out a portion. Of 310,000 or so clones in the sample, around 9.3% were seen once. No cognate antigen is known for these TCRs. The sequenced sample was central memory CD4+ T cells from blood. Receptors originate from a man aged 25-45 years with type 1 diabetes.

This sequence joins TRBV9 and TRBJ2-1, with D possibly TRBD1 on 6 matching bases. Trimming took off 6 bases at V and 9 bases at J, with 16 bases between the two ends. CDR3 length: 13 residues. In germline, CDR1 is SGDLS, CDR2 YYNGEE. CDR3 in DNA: TGTGCCAGCACCCAGGGGAGCGGCGGTGAGCAGTTCTTC. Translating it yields CASTQGSGGEQFF.

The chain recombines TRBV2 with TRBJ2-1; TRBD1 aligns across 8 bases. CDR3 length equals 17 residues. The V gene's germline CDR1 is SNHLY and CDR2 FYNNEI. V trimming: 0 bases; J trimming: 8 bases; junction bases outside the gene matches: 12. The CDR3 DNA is TGTGCCAGCAGTGAAGCTAAGGTAGCAGGGGGCAAGGATGAGCAGTTCTTC. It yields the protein CASSEAKVAGGKDEQFF.

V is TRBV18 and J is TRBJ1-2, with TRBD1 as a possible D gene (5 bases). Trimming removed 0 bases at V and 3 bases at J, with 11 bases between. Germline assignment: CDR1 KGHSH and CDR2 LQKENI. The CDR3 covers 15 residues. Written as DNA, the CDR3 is TGTGCCAGCTCACCACCGGAAGGGGAGGACTATGGCTACACCTTC. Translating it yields CASSPPEGEDYGYTF. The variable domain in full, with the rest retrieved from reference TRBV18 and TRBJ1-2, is NAGVMQNPRHLVRRRGQEARLRCSPMKGHSHVYWYRQLPEEGLKFMVYLQKENIIDESGMPKERFSAEFPKEGPSILRIQQVVRGDSAAYFCASSPPEGEDYGYTFGSGTRLTVV.

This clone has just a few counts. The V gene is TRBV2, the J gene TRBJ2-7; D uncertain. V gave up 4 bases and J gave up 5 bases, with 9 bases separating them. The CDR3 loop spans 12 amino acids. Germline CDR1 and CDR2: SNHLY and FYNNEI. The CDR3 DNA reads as TGTGCCAGCAGTGCTAACGGCAACGAGCAGTACTTC. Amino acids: CASSANGNEQYF.

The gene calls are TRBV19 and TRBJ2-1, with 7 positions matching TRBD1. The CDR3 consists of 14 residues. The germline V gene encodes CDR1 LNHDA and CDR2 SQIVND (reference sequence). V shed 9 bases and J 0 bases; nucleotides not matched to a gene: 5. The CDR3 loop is CASLQGPSYNEQFF. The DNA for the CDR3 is TGTGCCAGCTTACAGGGGCCCTCCTACAATGAGCAGTTCTTC.

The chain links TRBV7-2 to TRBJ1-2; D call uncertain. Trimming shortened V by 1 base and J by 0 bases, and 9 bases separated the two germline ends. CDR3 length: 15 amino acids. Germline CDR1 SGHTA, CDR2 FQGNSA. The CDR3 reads CASSLEFTANYGYTF. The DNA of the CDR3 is TGTGCCAGCAGCTTAGAGTTCACAGCTAACTATGGCTACACCTTC.

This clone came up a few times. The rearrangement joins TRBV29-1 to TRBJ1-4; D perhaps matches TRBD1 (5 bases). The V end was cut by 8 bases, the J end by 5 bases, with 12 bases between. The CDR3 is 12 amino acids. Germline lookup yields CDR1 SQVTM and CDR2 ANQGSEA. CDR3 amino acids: CSLRDLNEKLFF. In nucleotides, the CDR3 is TGCAGCCTAAGGGACCTGAATGAAAAACTGTTTTTT. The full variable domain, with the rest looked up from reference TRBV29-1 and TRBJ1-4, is SAVISQKPSRDICQRGTSLTIQCQVDSQVTMMFWYRQQPGQSLTLIATANQGSEATYESGFVIDKFPISRPNLTFSTLTVSNMSPEDSSIYLCSLRDLNEKLFFGSGTQLSVL.

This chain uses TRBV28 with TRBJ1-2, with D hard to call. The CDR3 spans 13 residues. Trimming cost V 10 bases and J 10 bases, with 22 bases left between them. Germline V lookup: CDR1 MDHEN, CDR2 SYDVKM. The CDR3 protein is CATQEGGTGNYTF. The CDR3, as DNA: TGTGCCACCCAAGAGGGTGGAACCGGGAACTACACCTTC.

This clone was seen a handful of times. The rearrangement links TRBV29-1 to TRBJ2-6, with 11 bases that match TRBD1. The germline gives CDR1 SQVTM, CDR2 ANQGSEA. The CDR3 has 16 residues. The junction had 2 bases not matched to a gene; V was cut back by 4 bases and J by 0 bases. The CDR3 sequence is CSVGGTGGSGANVLTF. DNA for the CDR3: TGCAGCGTTGGAGGGACAGGGGGCTCTGGGGCCAACGTCCTGACTTTC.